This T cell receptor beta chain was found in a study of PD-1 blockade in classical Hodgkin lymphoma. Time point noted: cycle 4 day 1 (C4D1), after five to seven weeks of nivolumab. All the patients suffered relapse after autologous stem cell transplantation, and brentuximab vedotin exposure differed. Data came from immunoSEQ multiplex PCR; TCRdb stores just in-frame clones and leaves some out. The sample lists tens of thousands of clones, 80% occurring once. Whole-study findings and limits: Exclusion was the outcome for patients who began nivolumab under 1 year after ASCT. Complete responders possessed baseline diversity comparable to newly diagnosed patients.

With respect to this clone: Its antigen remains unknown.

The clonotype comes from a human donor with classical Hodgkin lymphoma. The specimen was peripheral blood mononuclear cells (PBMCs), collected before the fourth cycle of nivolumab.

CDR3 amino acids: CASSPTGARETQYF. The DNA for the CDR3 is TGTGCCAGCAGTCCCACCGGGGCGCGAGAGACCCAGTACTTC. The chain employs TRBV7-2 and TRBJ2-5; D may match TRBD1 or TRBD2 (5 bases each). Trimming pared 6 bases from V and 4 bases from J, leaving 15 bases between. The CDR3 totals 14 residues. Germline CDR1 reads SGHTA; CDR2 reads FQGNSA.